Below are 26 T cell receptor beta chains sequenced from a single sample in a study of human T cells and chemical hapten exposure. Time point given: patch test 1, 2 weeks after DPC sensitization. Treatment of the sample: therapeutic diphenylcyclopropenone sensitization with weekly scalp DPC. TCRdb re-derived calls from the RACE reads in MiXCR, one entry per CDR3 protein. The sample includes 80,000 or so distinct CDR3 sequences, around 10% of them seen just once. This specimen consisted of whole blood, obtained in connection with sensitization to the hapten diphenylcyclopropenone (DPC). All receptors come from a woman in her forties or fifties with alopecia areata. Some clones in this sample may be carry-over from other donors' samples.

This clonotype was recorded a few times. J is TRBJ2-7 and V is TRBV6-1, with D possibly TRBD2 on 5 matching bases. V dropped 8 bases and J dropped 6 bases, with 14 bases sitting between them. Per germline, CDR1 MNHNS and CDR2 SASEGT. This CDR3 is built from 12 residues. DNA of the CDR3: TGTGCCAGCCGACGGGATGTCGGCGAGCAGTACTTC. It translates to CASRRDVGEQYF.

Many counts were recorded for this clonotype. The chain couples TRBV7-8 to TRBJ2-5, with 9 bases lining up with TRBD2. V dropped 5 bases and J dropped 2; count of bases not matched to a gene: 12. This CDR3 contains 17 residues. Germline CDR1 and CDR2: SGHVS and FQNEAQ. This CDR3 is CASSQGGAGGSQETQYF. The CDR3 coding sequence is TGTGCCAGCAGCCAGGGGGGAGCGGGGGGCTCACAAGAGACCCAGTACTTC.

This clonotype was observed a handful of times. The chain uses TRBV9 and TRBJ2-1; 8 nucleotides line up with TRBD2. The trim removed 2 bases at V and 8 bases at J, leaving 9 bases unmatched. The CDR3 contains 15 residues. Germline V gene sequence: CDR1 SGDLS, CDR2 YYNGEE. CDR3 nucleotide sequence: TGTGCCAGCAGCGTGCAACTAGCGGAGATCGATGAGCAGTTCTTC. Translated: CASSVQLAEIDEQFF.

This clonotype was counted at least ten times. The chain employs TRBV6-2 or TRBV6-3 and TRBJ1-5, with D unclear. The CDR3 has 15 residues. V dropped 6 bases and J dropped 2 bases, with 14 bases sitting between them. CDR1 is MNHEY and CDR2 is SVGEGT in the germline V gene. The DNA of the CDR3 is TGTGCCAGCAGAGGACGTGTCAAGGGCAATCAGCCCCAGCATTTT. Its protein is CASRGRVKGNQPQHF.

The V call is TRBV11-3, the J call TRBJ2-1, with 8 bases that match TRBD1. V lost 5 bases to trimming and J lost 4 bases; unmatched junction nucleotides: 7. The CDR3 contains 15 residues. Germline CDR1 SGHNT, CDR2 YENEEA. The CDR3 coding sequence is TGTGCCAGCAGCCTGGTGCAGGGGGCTTACAATGAGCAGTTCTTC. Encoded protein: CASSLVQGAYNEQFF.

This chain uses TRBV15 with TRBJ2-7; 8 bases are a match to TRBD1. The V and J ends lost 0 bases and 6 bases, in that order; junction bases with no gene match: 7. The CDR3 has 15 amino acids. Per the germline V gene, CDR1 is LNHNV and CDR2 is YYDKDF (reference sequence). CDR3 in amino acids: CATSRDRDRPGEQYF. CDR3 DNA: TGTGCCACCAGCAGAGATCGGGACAGGCCGGGCGAGCAGTACTTC.

Ten or more counts support this clonotype. The rearrangement joins TRBV12-3 or TRBV12-4 to TRBJ1-5; tentatively, D is TRBD1 (5 bases). V was pared by 3 bases and J by 0 bases, with 12 bases between. This CDR3 is built from 16 residues. The CDR3 DNA sequence: TGTGCCAGCAGTTTGTATGGAAGGGGTAGCAATCAGCCCCAGCATTTT. This encodes CASSLYGRGSNQPQHF.

This clonotype has just a few counts. The rearrangement links TRBV27 to TRBJ1-2; D possibly corresponds to TRBD1 (5 bases). Germline V CDR1 and CDR2: MNHEY, SMNVEV (reference sequence). Trimming left V 5 bases short and J 2 bases short, with 9 bases between. The CDR3 totals 13 residues. CDR3 amino acids: CASSQTVNYGYTF. Here the CDR3 DNA reads TGTGCCAGCAGTCAGACAGTCAACTATGGCTACACCTTC.

This clonotype was seen repeatedly, ten times or more. The chain's CDR3 is CASSGGKTYEQYF. The CDR3 DNA follows: TGTGCCAGCAGCGGGGGGAAGACCTACGAGCAGTACTTC. This chain links TRBV7-9 with TRBJ2-7; perhaps TRBD2 as D (6 bases). Germline values: CDR1 SEHNR, CDR2 FQNEAQ (reference sequence). The CDR3 length is 13 residues. Trimming left V 5 bases short and J 2 bases short, with 10 bases between.

This chain joins TRBV28 and TRBJ1-3; D may be TRBD1 (6 bases). The germline CDR1 and CDR2 sequences are MDHEN and SYDVKM. Trimming stripped 5 bases from V and 0 bases from J, with 14 bases between. The CDR3 extends over 16 amino acids. As DNA, the CDR3 is TGTGCCAGCAGTGATGTCGACAGGCTCTCTGGAAACACCATATATTTT. Translated: CASSDVDRLSGNTIYF.

This clonotype was detected many times. The gene calls are TRBV7-8 and TRBJ2-3; 7 bases are shared with TRBD1. After removal of 2 bases from V and 2 bases from J, the junction contained 4 bases not matched to a gene. This CDR3 has 15 residues. Germline V gene data show CDR1 as SGHVS and CDR2 as FQNEAQ. CDR3 coding DNA: TGTGCCAGCAGCTTACGGGACAGCTCCACAGATACGCAGTATTTT. This encodes CASSLRDSSTDTQYF.

There are many counts of this clonotype. The chain couples TRBV2 to TRBJ2-5; 10 bases are shared with TRBD2. This CDR3 contains 15 residues. The germline gives CDR1 SNHLY, CDR2 FYNNEI. Trimming at V came to 7 bases and at J to 1 base, leaving 6 bases not matched to a gene. CDR3 residues: CASKKRTSGQETQYF. CDR3 sequence (DNA): TGTGCCAGCAAGAAGAGGACTAGCGGCCAAGAGACCCAGTACTTC.

This clonotype appeared many times. V is TRBV7-8 and J is TRBJ2-2, with D perhaps matching TRBD1 or TRBD2 (6 bases each). Germline CDR1 reads SGHVS; CDR2 reads FQNEAQ. CDR3 length: 14 amino acids. Here the CDR3 DNA reads TGTGCTAGCCGGGGGCAGTCGAACACCGGGGAGCTGTTTTTT. It yields the protein CASRGQSNTGELFF. Full variable domain (outside the CDR3, taken from reference TRBV7-8 and TRBJ2-2): GAGVSQSPRYKVAKRGQDVALRCDPISGHVSLFWYQQALGQGPEFLTYFQNEAQLDKSGLPSDRFFAERPEGSVSTLKIQRTQQEDSAVYLCASRGQSNTGELFFGEGSRLTVL.

This clonotype was recorded a few times. The J gene is TRBJ1-2, the V gene TRBV5-5; TRBD1 aligns across 8 bases. The germline gives CDR1 SGHKS, CDR2 YYEKEE (reference sequence). The CDR3 runs to 15 residues. With 0 bases clipped from V and 4 bases from J, the junction kept 5 bases outside the gene matches. The CDR3 region is CASSLDSTGGYGYTF. The CDR3 nucleotides read TGTGCCAGCAGCTTGGATAGTACAGGGGGCTATGGCTACACCTTC.

This clonotype was seen at least ten times. This chain uses TRBV28 with TRBJ1-5; TRBD1 is a possible D gene (6 bases). V was cut by 2 bases and J by 4 bases, with 15 bases left in between. CDR3 size: 16 residues. In germline, CDR1 is MDHEN, CDR2 SYDVKM. CDR3 residues: CASSLNPGATNQPQHF. The CDR3, as DNA: TGTGCCAGCAGTTTAAATCCGGGGGCTACGAATCAGCCCCAGCATTTT.

The chain carries TRBV7-9 and TRBJ1-5; 8 bases are a match to TRBD1. Trimming took 4 bases from V and 6 from J; bases not matched to a gene: 8. The CDR3 loop spans 15 amino acids. From germline, CDR1 is SEHNR and CDR2 FQNEAQ (reference sequence). CDR3 amino acids: CASSSWPGGPQPQHF. CDR3 nucleotides: TGTGCCAGCAGCTCATGGCCAGGGGGCCCTCAGCCCCAGCATTTT. The variable domain in full, with the rest retrieved from reference TRBV7-9 and TRBJ1-5, is DTGVSQNPRHKITKRGQNVTFRCDPISEHNRLYWYRQTLGQGPEFLTYFQNEAQLEKSRLLSDRFSAERPKGSFSTLEIQRTEQGDSAMYLCASSSWPGGPQPQHFGDGTRLSIL.

The chain uses TRBV2 and TRBJ1-2; TRBD1 aligns across 12 bases. Germline V gene sequence: CDR1 SNHLY, CDR2 FYNNEI. With 5 bases clipped from V and 7 bases from J, the junction kept 14 bases outside the gene matches. The CDR3 totals 17 residues. This CDR3 is CASSPPGSGTGGFGYTF. The DNA for the CDR3 is TGTGCCAGCAGTCCTCCTGGGTCCGGGACAGGGGGCTTTGGCTACACCTTC.

This clonotype has a count of ten or more. The gene calls are TRBV6-2 or TRBV6-3 and TRBJ1-2; no definite D call. CDR1 and CDR2 (germline): MNHEY, SVGEGT. The CDR3 sequence is 18 residues long. V lost 6 bases, J lost 2 bases, and 25 bases lay in between. CDR3 DNA: TGTGCCAGCAGACTACCTAGTAGGGCCAGCGCGGGCAACTATGGCTACACCTTC. The encoded protein is CASRLPSRASAGNYGYTF.

This clonotype has more than one count but fewer than ten. The chain uses TRBV12-3 or TRBV12-4 and TRBJ1-5; TRBD1 aligns across 9 bases. The CDR3 is 15 amino acids. V gave up 6 bases and J gave up 6 bases; unmatched junction bases: 9. CDR3 DNA: TGTGCCAGCAGACCTACAGGGGGCGCGGGTCAGCCCCAGCATTTT. The encoded protein is CASRPTGGAGQPQHF.

This clonotype was counted a few times. The chain has TRBV3-1 and TRBJ1-2; D is ambiguous. The CDR3 sequence is 13 residues long. The V gene lost 2 bases and the J gene lost 8 bases, with 12 bases spanning the gap. From germline, CDR1 is LGHDT and CDR2 YNNKEL (reference sequence). CDR3 loop: CASSQQFIGGYTF. CDR3 in DNA: TGTGCCAGCAGCCAACAGTTCATCGGGGGCTACACCTTC.

The V and J genes are TRBV7-6 and TRBJ2-2; D possibly corresponds to TRBD2 (6 bases). CDR1 is SGHVS and CDR2 is FNYEAQ in the germline V gene. The CDR3 is 15 amino acids. V dropped 2 bases and J dropped 8 bases, with 15 bases sitting between them. CDR3 protein: CASSLREVGTGELFF. The CDR3 DNA sequence: TGTGCCAGCAGCTTACGTGAAGTCGGGACTGGGGAGCTGTTTTTT. Variable domain in full (rest from reference TRBV7-6 and TRBJ2-2): GAGVSQSPRYKVTKRGQDVALRCDPISGHVSLYWYRQALGQGPEFLTYFNYEAQQDKSGLPNDRFSAERPEGSISTLTIQRTEQRDSAMYRCASSLREVGTGELFFGEGSRLTVL.

V gene TRBV28 combines with J gene TRBJ2-3, with D perhaps assigned TRBD1 or TRBD2 (5 bases each). Germline V CDR1 and CDR2: MDHEN, SYDVKM. The V and J ends lost 5 bases and 14 bases respectively, with 17 bases between them. The CDR3 totals 12 residues. The CDR3 nucleotides are TGTGCCAGCAGTGAACTGGGACCCGCGGGGTATTTT. Its translation is CASSELGPAGYF.

This clonotype was seen more than once but under ten times. The rearrangement links TRBV6-4 to TRBJ2-1; the D is unclear. Trimming removed 5 bases at V and 1 base at J, with 6 bases between. Germline CDR1 is MRHNA and CDR2 is SNTAGT. CDR3 length equals 13 residues. CDR3 region: CASSPQSYNEQFF. The CDR3 region has the DNA TGTGCCAGCAGTCCCCAGTCCTACAATGAGCAGTTCTTC.

This clonotype was recorded many times. The genes are TRBV15 and TRBJ2-1; D is unclear. Trimming cost V 0 bases and J 10 bases, with 10 bases left between them. The length of the CDR3 is 13 residues. The germline V gene encodes CDR1 LNHNV and CDR2 YYDKDF (reference sequence). The CDR3 loop is CATSRDTLREQFF. In nucleotides, the CDR3 is TGTGCCACCAGCAGAGATACCCTCCGGGAGCAGTTCTTC.

A few counts support this clonotype. CDR3 nucleotide sequence: TGTGCCAGCAGCCCAGACAGTATGGCCTATTCTGAAGCTTTCTTT. It is translated as CASSPDSMAYSEAFF. The chain links TRBV11-2 to TRBJ1-1, with D maybe TRBD1 (5 bases). V was clipped by 5 bases and J by 6 bases, with 19 bases between them. Looked up from germline, CDR1 is SGHAT and CDR2 is FQNNGV. The CDR3 runs to 15 residues.

This clonotype has more than one count but fewer than ten. The chain links TRBV18 to TRBJ1-6; 12 bases are shared with TRBD1. J was trimmed by 10 bases and V by 1 base; bases with no gene match: 5. The V gene's germline CDR1 is KGHSH and CDR2 LQKENI. The CDR3 is 16 amino acids. CDR3 sequence: CASSPQGTGGNSPLHF. DNA for the CDR3: TGTGCCAGCTCACCACAAGGGACAGGGGGCAACTCACCCCTCCACTTT.